The clone carrying this T cell receptor beta chain was recorded many times. The antigen is not known. The J segment lost 2 bases and the V segment lost 6 bases, leaving 6 bases of the junction unmatched. Germline loops: CDR1 MNHEY, CDR2 SVGEGT. This CDR3 has 14 amino acids. The data originate from a study of neurological immune-mediated disorders. The unsorted libraries were made from 2 million PBMCs kept at -80 C. General study points: Grouping of repertoires by phylogeny put those of 18 of 34 multiple sclerosis patients into a single related-CDR3 cluster, a possible signature.

Synthesis of cDNA was accomplished via 5'RACE employing 10-nucleotide random UMIs. One entry per CDR3 protein results from TCRdb running MiXCR on the 5' RACE reads. The data show around 35,000 distinct CDR3 sequences, with about 1.6% seen just once and approximately 9.2% held by the top ten. Sequencing was performed on PBMCs. The receptor was isolated from a woman aged 25 to 39 with multiple sclerosis. V is TRBV6-2 or TRBV6-3 and J is TRBJ2-7, with 8 bases that match TRBD2. CDR3 bases: TGTGCCAGCAGACGGCGGGGGGTGGCCTACGAGCAGTACTTC. Its protein product is CASRRRGVAYEQYF.